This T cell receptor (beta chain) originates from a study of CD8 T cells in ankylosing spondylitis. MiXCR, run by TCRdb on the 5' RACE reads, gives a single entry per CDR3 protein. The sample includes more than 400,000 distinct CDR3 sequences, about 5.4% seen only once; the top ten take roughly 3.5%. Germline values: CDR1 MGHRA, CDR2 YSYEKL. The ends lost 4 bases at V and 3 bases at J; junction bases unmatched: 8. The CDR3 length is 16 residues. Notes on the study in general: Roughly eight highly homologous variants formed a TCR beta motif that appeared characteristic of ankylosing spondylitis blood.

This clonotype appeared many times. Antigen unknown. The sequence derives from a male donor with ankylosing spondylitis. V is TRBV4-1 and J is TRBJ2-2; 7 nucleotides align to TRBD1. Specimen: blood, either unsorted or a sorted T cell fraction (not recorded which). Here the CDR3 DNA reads TGCGCCAGCAGCCCGTCGCCGGGACAGTACACCGGGGAGCTGTTTTTT. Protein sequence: CASSPSPGQYTGELFF.